These 16 T cell receptor beta chains share one sample of origin, sequenced in a study of early T cells in non-severe SARS-CoV-2 infection. TCRdb re-called the 5' RACE reads with MiXCR, one entry per CDR3 protein. This table has tens of thousands of distinct CDR3 sequences, 9.5% to 15% appearing once. Sequencing was carried out using whole blood. The origin of the receptors is an adult who was a healthcare worker with PCR-confirmed SARS-CoV-2 infection or an uninfected control (not recorded which).

Many counts were recorded for this clonotype. The rearrangement uses TRBV4-1 and TRBJ2-1, with TRBD1 identical over 7 bases. This CDR3 has 13 residues. V dropped 3 bases and J dropped 5; count of bases not matched to a gene: 1. Germline values: CDR1 MGHRA, CDR2 YSYEKL. CDR3 loop: CASSQGTDNEQFF. The CDR3 DNA sequence: TGCGCCAGCAGCCAGGGGACAGACAATGAGCAGTTCTTC.

This clonotype has ten or more counts. J is TRBJ1-4 and V is TRBV12-3 or TRBV12-4; D perhaps matches TRBD1 (5 bases). With 5 bases removed from V and 4 bases from J, the gap between germline ends came to 14 bases. The CDR3 is made up of 15 amino acids. CDR3 sequence: CASSPQRGLNEKLFF. The CDR3 bases are TGTGCCAGCAGTCCCCAGAGGGGCCTTAATGAAAAACTGTTTTTT.

The J gene is TRBJ2-3, the V gene TRBV28; 12 bases agree with TRBD2. The CDR3 has 17 residues. The ends lost 5 bases at V and 3 bases at J; junction bases unmatched: 9. Germline V lookup: CDR1 MDHEN, CDR2 SYDVKM. CDR3: CASSPTTSGSQTDTQYF. For the CDR3, the DNA is TGTGCCAGCAGTCCCACGACTAGCGGGAGTCAAACAGATACGCAGTATTTT.

This clonotype was seen only a few times. The gene calls are TRBV20-1 and TRBJ2-1; 9 bases are shared with TRBD2. This CDR3 is built from 14 residues. Germline CDR1 is DFQATT and CDR2 is SNEGSKA (reference sequence). V shed 4 bases, J shed 7 bases, and the junction held 8 bases outside the gene matches. The CDR3 DNA is TGCAGTGCTAACCCCGCGGGAGGGGTTAATGAGCAGTTCTTC. Its protein product is CSANPAGGVNEQFF.

Ten or more counts support this clonotype. The rearrangement joins TRBV20-1 to TRBJ1-5; TRBD1 aligns across 8 bases. The CDR3 consists of 14 residues. V lost 5 bases to trimming and J lost 5 bases; unmatched junction nucleotides: 8. CDR1 is DFQATT and CDR2 is SNEGSKA in the germline V gene (reference sequence). This CDR3 reads CSALKPTGDQPQHF. As DNA, the CDR3 is TGCAGTGCTCTCAAACCGACAGGGGATCAGCCCCAGCATTTT.

This clonotype was observed a few times. The gene calls are TRBV20-1 and TRBJ2-4, with TRBD1 matching over 8 bases. The CDR3 length is 12 residues. Germline CDR1 reads DFQATT; CDR2 reads SNEGSKA (reference sequence). The CDR3 region has the DNA TGCACCGCTAAGGGACAGGCAAACATTCAGTACTTC. This encodes CTAKGQANIQYF.

The rearrangement joins TRBV14 to TRBJ2-1, with 9 bases matching TRBD2. The CDR3 contains 17 residues. CDR1 and CDR2 (germline): SGHDN, FVKESK. Trimming at V came to 2 bases and at J to 1 base, leaving 6 bases not matched to a gene. CDR3 DNA sequence: TGTGCCAGCAGCCAACACCAGCTAGCGGGGTCCTACAATGAGCAGTTCTTC. Its translation: CASSQHQLAGSYNEQFF.

V usage is TRBV12-3 or TRBV12-4 and J usage is TRBJ2-3, with D maybe TRBD1 (5 bases). With 3 bases removed from V and 2 bases from J, the gap between germline ends came to 9 bases. The CDR3 has 14 residues. The CDR3 protein is CASSLGLFTDTQYF. For the CDR3, the DNA is TGTGCCAGCAGTTTGGGGCTCTTCACAGATACGCAGTATTTT.

This clonotype was counted between two and nine times. This chain connects TRBV4-1 to TRBJ1-3, with D uncertain. Germline-derived CDR1 and CDR2 are MGHRA and YSYEKL. The germline V and J ends were trimmed by 5 bases and 6 bases, with 14 bases remaining between them. This CDR3 region has 14 residues. The CDR3 loop reads CASSLRTTENTIYF. CDR3 coding DNA: TGCGCCAGCAGCTTGAGGACCACTGAAAACACCATATATTTT.

This chain joins TRBV6-1 and TRBJ1-3, with 10 bases lining up with TRBD1. The V and J ends lost 6 bases and 0 bases, in that order; junction bases with no gene match: 2. CDR1 and CDR2 from the germline V gene are MNHNS and SASEGT. The CDR3 extends over 15 amino acids. CDR3 in DNA: TGTGCCAGCAGGACAGGGGGCCTCTCTGGAAACACCATATATTTT. It codes for CASRTGGLSGNTIYF.

This chain connects TRBV6-6 to TRBJ1-2; weak D call: TRBD1 (5 bases). Trimming took off 6 bases at V and 0 bases at J, with 14 bases between the two ends. The CDR3 has 15 residues. CDR1 and CDR2 from the germline V gene are MNHNY and SVGAGI (reference sequence). CDR3 DNA: TGTGCCAGCAGCGAGGGCAGGGCGGCTAACTATGGCTACACCTTC. It translates to CASSEGRAANYGYTF.

V gene TRBV5-1 combines with J gene TRBJ2-7; 7 nucleotides align to TRBD1. V trimming: 4 bases; J trimming: 2 bases; junction bases outside the gene matches: 6. This CDR3 is 14 amino acids long. Germline CDR1 SGHRS, CDR2 YFSETQ. The CDR3: CASSLPGQTYEQYF. Written as DNA, the CDR3 is TGCGCCAGCAGCCTACCGGGACAGACCTACGAGCAGTACTTC.

This clonotype has a count of ten or more. The chain uses TRBV4-1 and TRBJ2-7; no firm D call. CDR3 size: 14 residues. Per germline, CDR1 MGHRA and CDR2 YSYEKL. V was cut by 0 bases and J by 3 bases, with 9 bases left in between. The CDR3 bases are TGCGCCAGCAGCCAAGAAGGCCAGGTCTACGAGCAGTACTTC. Translating gives CASSQEGQVYEQYF.

This clonotype was recorded many times. The chain employs TRBV7-2 and TRBJ2-5; the match to TRBD2 covers 12 bases. V shed 4 bases and J 4 bases; nucleotides not matched to a gene: 4. The CDR3 totals 15 residues. CDR1 and CDR2 from the germline V gene are SGHTA and FQGNSA. CDR3 DNA: TGTGCCAGCAGCTCTAGCGGGAGGGCCGGAGAGACCCAGTACTTC. Its protein product is CASSSSGRAGETQYF.

V is TRBV9 and J is TRBJ2-1; D perhaps matches TRBD2 (6 bases). Germline loops: CDR1 SGDLS, CDR2 YYNGEE. The CDR3 consists of 15 residues. V was trimmed by 0 bases and J by 2 bases, leaving 9 bases between them. CDR3 in amino acids: CASSVGSGPYNEQFF. As DNA, the CDR3 is TGTGCCAGCAGCGTAGGTAGCGGTCCCTACAATGAGCAGTTCTTC.

This chain joins TRBV20-1 and TRBJ2-7; 14 bases are shared with TRBD2. The CDR3 contains 16 residues. V was clipped by 3 bases and J by 6 bases; unmatched bases: 10. The V gene's germline CDR1 is DFQATT and CDR2 SNEGSKA (reference sequence). The CDR3 nucleotides read TGCAGTGCTAGCCGCCCGGGACTAGCGGGAGTAAGCGAGCAGTACTTC. Its translation: CSASRPGLAGVSEQYF.